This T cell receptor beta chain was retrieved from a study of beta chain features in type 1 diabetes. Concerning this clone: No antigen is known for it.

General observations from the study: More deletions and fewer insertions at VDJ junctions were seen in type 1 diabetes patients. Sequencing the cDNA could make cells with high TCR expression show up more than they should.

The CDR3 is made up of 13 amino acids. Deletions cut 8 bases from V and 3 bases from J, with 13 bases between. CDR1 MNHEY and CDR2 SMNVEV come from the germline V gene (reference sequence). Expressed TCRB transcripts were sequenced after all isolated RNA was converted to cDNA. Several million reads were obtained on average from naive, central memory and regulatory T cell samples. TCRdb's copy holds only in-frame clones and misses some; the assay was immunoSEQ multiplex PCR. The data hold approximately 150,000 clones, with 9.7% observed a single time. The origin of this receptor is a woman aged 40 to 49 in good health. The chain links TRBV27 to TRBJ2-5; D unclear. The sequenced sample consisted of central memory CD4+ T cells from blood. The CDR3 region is CASARKPEETQYF. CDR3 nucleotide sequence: TGTGCCAGCGCTAGGAAACCAGAAGAGACCCAGTACTTC.